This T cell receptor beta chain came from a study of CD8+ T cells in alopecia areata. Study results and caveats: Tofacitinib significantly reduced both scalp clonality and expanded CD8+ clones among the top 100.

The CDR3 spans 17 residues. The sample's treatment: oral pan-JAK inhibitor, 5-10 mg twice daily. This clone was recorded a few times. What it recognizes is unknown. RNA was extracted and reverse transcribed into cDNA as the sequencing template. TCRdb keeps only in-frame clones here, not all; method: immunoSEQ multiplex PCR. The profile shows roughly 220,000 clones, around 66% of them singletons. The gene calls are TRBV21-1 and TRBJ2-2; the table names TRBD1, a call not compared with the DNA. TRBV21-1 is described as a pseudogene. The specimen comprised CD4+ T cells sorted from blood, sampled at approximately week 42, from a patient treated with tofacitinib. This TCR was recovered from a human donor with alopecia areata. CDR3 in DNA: TGTGCCAGCAGCCAAGAGAGTGGGGCCGGTAACACCGGGGAGCTGTTTTTT. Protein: CASSQESGAGNTGELFF.